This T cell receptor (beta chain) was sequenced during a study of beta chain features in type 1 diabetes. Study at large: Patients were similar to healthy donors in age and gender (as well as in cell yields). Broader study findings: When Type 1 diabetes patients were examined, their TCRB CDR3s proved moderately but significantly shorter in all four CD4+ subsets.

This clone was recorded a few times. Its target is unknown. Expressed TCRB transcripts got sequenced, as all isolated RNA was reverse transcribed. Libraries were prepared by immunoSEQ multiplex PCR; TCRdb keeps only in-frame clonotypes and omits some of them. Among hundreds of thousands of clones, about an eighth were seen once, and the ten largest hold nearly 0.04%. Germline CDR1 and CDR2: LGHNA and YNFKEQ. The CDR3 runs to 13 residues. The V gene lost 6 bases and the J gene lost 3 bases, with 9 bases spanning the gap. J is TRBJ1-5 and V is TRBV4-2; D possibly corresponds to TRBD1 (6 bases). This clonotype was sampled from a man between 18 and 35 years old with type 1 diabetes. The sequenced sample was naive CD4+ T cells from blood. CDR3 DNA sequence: TGTGCCAGCAGGGGACAATCCAATCAGCCCCAGCATTTT. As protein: CASRGQSNQPQHF.